The clone carrying this T cell receptor (beta chain) was seen more than once but under ten times. What it recognizes is unknown. The CDR3 has 17 residues. The germline V gene encodes CDR1 SGHRS and CDR2 YFSETQ. Trimming took 5 bases from V and 7 from J; bases not matched to a gene: 14. Researchers amplified the TCR beta CDR3 regions from RNA transcripts. Using the HTBI primer set, a first-round RT-PCR was run on the TCR CDR3. MiXCR was run by TCRdb on the multiplex PCR reads, yielding one entry per CDR3 protein. This sample yields about 320,000 distinct CDR3 sequences, of which 16% are seen a single time; around 34% belongs to the top ten. The data were taken from a study of T cells in Graves' hyperthyroidism and ophthalmopathy. Findings and caveats of the study: Ophthalmopathy, as predicted by the model, came a median 6.5 months after the prediction. In simple terms, a model built on 13 V-J features told ophthalmopathy apart from stable hyperthyroidism.

Newly diagnosed patients aged 18 to 65 had hyperthyroidism of under 2 months' duration. Patients with uncontrolled infections, other autoimmune diseases, pregnancy or lactation were excluded. The sequenced material came from blood. The sequence was obtained from a man under 40 with Graves' hyperthyroidism. The chain is built from TRBV5-1 and TRBJ2-1, with 11 bases lining up with TRBD2. In DNA form, the CDR3 reads TGCGCCAGCAGAGTAGGGTCTCTAGCGGGAGGTCTGAATGAGCAGTTCTTC. Translating it yields CASRVGSLAGGLNEQFF.